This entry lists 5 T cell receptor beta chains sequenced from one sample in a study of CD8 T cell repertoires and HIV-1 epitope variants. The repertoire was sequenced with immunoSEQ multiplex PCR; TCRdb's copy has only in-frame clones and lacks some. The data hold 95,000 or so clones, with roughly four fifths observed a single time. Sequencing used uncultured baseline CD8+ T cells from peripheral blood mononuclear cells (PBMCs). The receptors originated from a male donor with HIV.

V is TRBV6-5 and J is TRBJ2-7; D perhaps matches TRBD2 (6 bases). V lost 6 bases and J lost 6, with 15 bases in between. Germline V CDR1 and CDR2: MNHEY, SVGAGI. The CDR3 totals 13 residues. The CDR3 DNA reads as TGTGCCAGCAGCCGCGGGATCTCGGGCGAGCAGTACTTC. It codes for CASSRGISGEQYF.

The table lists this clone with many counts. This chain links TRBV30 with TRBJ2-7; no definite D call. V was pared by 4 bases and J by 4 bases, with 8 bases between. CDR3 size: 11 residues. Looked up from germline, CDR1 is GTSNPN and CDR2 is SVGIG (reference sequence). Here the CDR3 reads CAWTREYEQYF. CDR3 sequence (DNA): TGTGCCTGGACTAGGGAATACGAGCAGTACTTC.

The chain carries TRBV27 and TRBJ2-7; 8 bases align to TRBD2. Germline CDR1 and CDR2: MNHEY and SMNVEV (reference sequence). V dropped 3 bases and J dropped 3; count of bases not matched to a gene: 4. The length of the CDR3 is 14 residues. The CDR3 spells CASSFGRGDYEQYF. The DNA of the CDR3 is TGTGCCAGCAGTTTCGGGCGGGGGGACTACGAGCAGTACTTC.

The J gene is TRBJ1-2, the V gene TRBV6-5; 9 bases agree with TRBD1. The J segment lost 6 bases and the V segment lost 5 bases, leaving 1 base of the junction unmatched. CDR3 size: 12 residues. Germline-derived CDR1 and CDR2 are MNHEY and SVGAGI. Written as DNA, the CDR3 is TGTGCCAGCAGTCGGACAGGGGATGGCTACACCTTC. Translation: CASSRTGDGYTF.

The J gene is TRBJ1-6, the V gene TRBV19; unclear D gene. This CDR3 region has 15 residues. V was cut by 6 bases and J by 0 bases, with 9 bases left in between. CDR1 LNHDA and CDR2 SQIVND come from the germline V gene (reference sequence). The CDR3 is CASSSQSSYNSPLHF. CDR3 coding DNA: TGTGCCAGTAGCTCACAGAGCTCCTATAATTCACCCCTCCACTTT.